The T cell receptor (beta chain) under discussion was sequenced for a study of cytomegalovirus exposure and HLA in healthy donors. As for the study in general: Earlier work reported about 110 million unique TCR beta sequences from about 170 million T cells.

Deletions cut 2 bases from V and 3 bases from J, with 7 bases between. Germline CDR1 reads MNHEY; CDR2 reads SVGAGI. CDR3 length equals 13 residues. Concerning this clone: Its antigen is undetermined.

The PCR employed 60 Vbeta primers together with 13 Jbeta primers. Here immunoSEQ multiplex PCR was the method, and the copy in TCRdb shows in-frame clones only, minus some. The repertoire consists of 100,000 to 150,000 clones, with roughly four fifths occurring once and the leading ten covering 1.5%. Study-level findings and limits: Immune exposure information comprised only CMV serostatus.

The clonotype comes from a woman under 30 in good health and CMV-seronegative. Sample: PBMCs. The chain has TRBV6-5 and TRBJ1-1; D gene ambiguous. CDR3 residues: CASSYNRDTEAFF. The CDR3 bases are TGTGCCAGCAGTTACAATAGAGACACTGAAGCTTTCTTT.